The 2 T cell receptor beta chains in this list originate from one sample, sequenced in a study of T-cell reconstitution after alpha-beta-depleted transplantation in children. The TCRbeta library was prepared with unique molecular identifiers. TCRdb recomputed calls from the PCR reads with MiXCR, one row per CDR3 protein. The sample holds some 29,000 distinct CDR3 sequences, under 8% seen once. The sequences come from PBMCs, mostly from graft donor cells, collected 180 days after TCRalphabeta/CD19-depleted stem cell transplant. The receptors originated from a male patient aged 5 to 17 who had a stem cell transplant for acute myeloid leukemia, so the T cells may come from the graft donor.

This clonotype showed up many times. The chain uses TRBV7-2 and TRBJ1-2; a weak D match, TRBD1 (5 bases). Deletions cut 1 base from V and 5 bases from J, with 14 bases between. Germline V gene sequence: CDR1 SGHTA, CDR2 FQGNSA. This CDR3 comprises 15 residues. The CDR3 DNA sequence: TGTGCCAGCAGCTTAGAGGAGGGGCGAGTGTATGGCTACACCTTC. This gives the protein CASSLEEGRVYGYTF.

This clonotype was counted many times. This chain connects TRBV25-1 to TRBJ2-3, with 9 bases matching TRBD2. Germline lookup yields CDR1 MGHDK and CDR2 SYGVNS. The ends lost 8 bases at V and 2 bases at J; junction bases unmatched: 11. CDR3 length: 16 residues. For the CDR3, the DNA is TGTGCCAGCGTAAGAGGAGCGGGAGGTTTCACAGATACGCAGTATTTT. Translated, it gives CASVRGAGGFTDTQYF.